The source of this T cell receptor beta chain is a study of brain T cells in children with intractable seizures. Regarding this clone: Its antigen is currently unknown.

Profiling relied on immunoSEQ multiplex PCR, and the TCRdb table lists in-frame clones only, not all of them. The data contain 300,000 to 400,000 clones, more than 85% of them singletons. CDR3 length equals 15 residues. With 2 bases clipped from V and 9 bases from J, the junction kept 10 bases outside the gene matches. Germline V gene sequence: CDR1 SGHVS, CDR2 FQNEAQ. Findings and limits, study-wide: Absence of clones before surgery may stem from lower sequencing depth. Patients' HCMV serostatus was unknown; virus specificity rests on CDR3 similarity alone.

As to time point: blood from clinic visit 5 months post-surgery; TSC patient then seizure free. Surgery cases with the highest brain T cell transcript signatures were chosen for sequencing. Pre-surgery treatment included at least one anti-epileptic drug. Sequencing used peripheral blood, obtained 4 to 5 months after surgery. The chain employs TRBV7-8 and TRBJ2-7; 10 nucleotides agree with TRBD1. This clonotype was sampled from a boy younger than two with tuberous sclerosis and intractable seizures. The CDR3 region is CASSLLKGQGEAQYF. The CDR3 DNA sequence: TGTGCCAGCAGCTTACTAAAAGGACAGGGGGAAGCGCAGTACTTC.